This TCR beta chain came from a study of OX40 agonist ivuxolimab in advanced cancers. Turning to the study itself: Mean age approximately 66 years, range about 23 to 80; approximately 83% male.

On cycle 4 day 1 and cycle 7 day 1, as well as at baseline, blood was sampled. Overall study results and limits: Not determined was the antigen specificity of the expanded peripheral T cells.

Losses at the gene ends were 4 bases for V and 2 bases for J; bases not matched to a gene: 9. The length of the CDR3 is 18 residues. CDR1 and CDR2 from the germline V gene are MNHEY and SMNVEV (reference sequence). As to this clone: Its specificity is not known.

The assay was immunoSEQ multiplex PCR, and TCRdb's table has in-frame clones only and misses some. The table has around 90,000 clones, roughly 92% seen once. V is TRBV27 and J is TRBJ2-6; 9 positions agree with TRBD1. The receptor was derived from an adult with an advanced solid tumor such as melanoma, head and neck, liver or kidney cancer. Material: CD4+ or CD8+ T cells sorted from blood, obtained in a trial of the OX40 agonist ivuxolimab. CDR3 nucleotide sequence: TGTGCCAGCAGTTCCCCTTCGGGACAGGGAACTGGGGCCAACGTCCTGACTTTC. Its protein product is CASSSPSGQGTGANVLTF.